The 12 T cell receptor beta chains in this list originate from one sample, sequenced in a study of blood T cell repertoires in COVID-19. The assay was immunoSEQ multiplex PCR, and TCRdb's table has in-frame clones only and misses some. The table has approximately 490,000 clones, around 90% seen once; the top ten hold about 0.65%. Material: PBMCs or T cells enriched from blood (not recorded which). The receptors stem from a woman aged 18-30 years who had recovered from COVID-19.

This chain uses TRBV2 with TRBJ2-1; D remains ambiguous. The germline V and J ends were trimmed by 2 bases and 10 bases, with 6 bases remaining between them. This CDR3 region has 11 residues. Per germline, CDR1 SNHLY and CDR2 FYNNEI. The CDR3 sequence is CASSELLEQFF. CDR3 nucleotides: TGTGCCAGCAGTGAATTACTCGAGCAGTTCTTC.

This clone was observed once. The same CDR3 is also encoded by other DNA sequences in this sample. The chain links TRBV2 to TRBJ1-2; D ambiguous. This CDR3 spans 13 amino acids. The V end lost 3 bases, the J end lost 1 base, and 6 bases lay between the germline ends. The V gene's germline CDR1 is SNHLY and CDR2 FYNNEI. This CDR3 is CASSEEGNYGYTF. CDR3 nucleotides: TGTGCCAGCAGTGAGGAGGGTAACTATGGCTACACCTTC.

This clone was recorded a few times. The genes are TRBV11-3 and TRBJ1-1, with D unclear. Germline V gene data show CDR1 as SGHNT and CDR2 as YENEEA. V was trimmed by 5 bases and J by 1 base, leaving 11 bases between them. CDR3 length: 14 amino acids. The CDR3 loop is CASSKKGRNTEAFF. In nucleotides, the CDR3 is TGTGCCAGCAGCAAAAAAGGGAGGAACACTGAAGCTTTCTTT.

This rearrangement joins TRBV5-1 to TRBJ1-2, with no clear D. Germline CDR1 SGHRS, CDR2 YFSETQ. The CDR3 consists of 12 residues. Trimming took 4 bases from V and 5 from J, leaving 9 bases between them. For the CDR3, the DNA is TGCGCCAGCAGCCCAACTGAATATGGCTACACCTTC. It translates to CASSPTEYGYTF.

The chain uses TRBV5-1 and TRBJ2-1, with D possibly TRBD2 on 6 matching bases. V was shortened by 3 bases and J by 6 bases, with 19 bases between the two germline ends. The germline V gene has CDR1 SGHRS and CDR2 YFSETQ. The CDR3 extends over 16 amino acids. CDR3 loop: CASSSGRTRLVNEQFF. CDR3 sequence (DNA): TGCGCCAGCAGCTCGGGCCGTACGAGACTAGTCAATGAGCAGTTCTTC.

A remark on this clone: Within the sample, other DNA sequences also encode this same CDR3. This rearrangement joins TRBV5-4 to TRBJ2-5, with a weak D call TRBD2 (6 bases). V was clipped by 3 bases and J by 0 bases, with 6 bases between them. This CDR3 region has 13 residues. Germline CDR1 SGHNT, CDR2 YYREEE (reference sequence). The CDR3 sequence is CASSSGDQETQYF. The CDR3, as DNA: TGTGCCAGCAGCTCGGGAGACCAAGAGACCCAGTACTTC.

The rearrangement joins TRBV5-1 to TRBJ2-1, with 9 bases fitting TRBD1. Germline V gives CDR1 SGHRS, CDR2 YFSETQ. CDR3 length: 15 amino acids. J gave up 5 bases and V 4 bases, and 7 bases lay outside the gene matches. The CDR3 reads CASSPDRGGDNEQFF. The DNA for the CDR3 is TGCGCCAGCAGCCCGGACAGGGGAGGGGACAATGAGCAGTTCTTC.

V usage is TRBV12-5 and J usage is TRBJ2-5; 11 nucleotides match TRBD1. The CDR3 is 15 residues long. CDR1 and CDR2 (germline): LGHNT, FRNRAP. J gave up 4 bases and V 5 bases, and 6 bases lay outside the gene matches. CDR3 protein: CASGPGTGGVETQYF. CDR3 bases: TGTGCTAGTGGTCCCGGGACAGGGGGTGTAGAGACCCAGTACTTC.

This sequence joins TRBV11-2 and TRBJ2-3; 7 bases align to TRBD1. Germline loops: CDR1 SGHAT, CDR2 FQNNGV. The CDR3 covers 17 residues. V trimming: 5 bases; J trimming: 1 base; junction bases outside the gene matches: 12. The CDR3 loop reads CASSQLRGRYRTDTQYF. The CDR3 DNA is TGTGCCAGCAGCCAGCTTAGGGGGCGCTATCGCACAGATACGCAGTATTTT. The whole variable domain, filled in from reference TRBV11-2 and TRBJ2-3, reads EAGVAQSPRYKIIEKRQSVAFWCNPISGHATLYWYQQILGQGPKLLIQFQNNGVVDDSQLPKDRFSAERLKGVDSTLKIQPAKLEDSAVYLCASSQLRGRYRTDTQYFGPGTRLTVL.

The chain joins TRBV12-3 or TRBV12-4 to TRBJ2-3; D is possibly TRBD1 (6 bases). V lost 3 bases to trimming and J lost 8 bases, with 12 bases between them. This CDR3 is built from 13 residues. The CDR3 loop is CASSFGTFGTQYF. CDR3 nucleotides: TGTGCCAGCAGTTTTGGGACATTTGGTACGCAGTATTTT.

The chain links TRBV2 to TRBJ2-7; 7 bases line up with TRBD1. Per germline, CDR1 SNHLY and CDR2 FYNNEI. The CDR3 has 13 residues. The ends lost 3 bases at V and 6 bases at J; junction bases unmatched: 5. The CDR3 DNA sequence: TGTGCCAGCAGTGATTCAGGGGGAAGCGAGCAGTACTTC. Residues: CASSDSGGSEQYF.

The CDR3 region is CASSIGGGVNTEAFF. The CDR3 DNA is TGTGCCAGCTCGATCGGGGGAGGGGTGAACACTGAAGCTTTCTTT. The rearrangement uses TRBV28 and TRBJ1-1; perhaps TRBD1 as D (5 bases). Germline V CDR1 and CDR2: MDHEN, SYDVKM. The CDR3 runs to 15 residues. V lost 8 bases, J lost 0 bases, and 16 bases lay in between.